This T cell receptor (beta chain) was sequenced in a study of blood T cells in healthy people across ages. A sample-barcoded 5' primer and a J-beta primer mix were used in a second PCR of roughly 7 to 12 cycles. A tag from a template-switch adaptor with 12 random nucleotides marked each cDNA molecule. TCRdb analysed the 5' RACE reads with MiXCR anew, one entry per CDR3 protein. The data hold 1.5 million to 2 million distinct CDR3 sequences, with 30% to 40% observed a single time. The CDR3 runs to 18 residues. The germline V gene has CDR1 SGHRS and CDR2 YFSETQ. Between the trimmed V and J ends, which lost 3 bases and 0 bases, there was a span of 22 bases. Peripheral blood, about 10 milliliters per donor, was collected.

This chain uses TRBV5-1 with TRBJ2-7; D tentatively fits TRBD1 or TRBD2 (5 bases each). This TCR was sampled from a human donor in good health. Source material: blood. The CDR3 spells CASSSSPLTSGTSYEQYF. The CDR3 DNA follows: TGCGCCAGCAGCTCCTCTCCCTTAACTTCAGGGACCTCCTACGAGCAGTACTTC.